Each of the 31 T cell receptor beta chains below was sequenced from the same sample in a study of shared clonotypes between healthy human individuals. Clones were sequenced by immunoSEQ multiplex PCR, and TCRdb holds only the in-frame ones, with some missing. The sample yields a few hundred thousand clones, approximately 80% seen once. Sequencing was performed on PBMCs. Receptors were obtained from a middle-aged woman in good health. Some clones in this sample may be carry-over from other donors' samples.

This clone has only a few counts. CDR3 loop: CASSLSSMGDNEQFF. The CDR3 coding sequence is TGTGCCAGCAGCTTGAGTTCTATGGGAGACAATGAGCAGTTCTTC. The rearrangement joins TRBV5-4 to TRBJ2-1; possibly TRBD2 for D (5 bases). Germline CDR1 SGHNT, CDR2 YYREEE (reference sequence). The CDR3 covers 15 residues. Trimming took off 1 base at V and 5 bases at J, with 13 bases between the two ends.

The CDR3 bases are TGTGCCAGCTCACCAGGCTTCCTCGGGGACGAAAAACTGTTTTTT. It translates to CASSPGFLGDEKLFF. The chain has TRBV18 and TRBJ1-4, with D perhaps matching TRBD1 (5 bases). The germline V and J ends were trimmed by 2 bases and 8 bases, with 15 bases remaining between them. The CDR3 is made up of 15 amino acids. The germline V gene encodes CDR1 KGHSH and CDR2 LQKENI.

The genes are TRBV18 and TRBJ2-7, with TRBD2 as a possible D gene (5 bases). The V gene's germline CDR1 is KGHSH and CDR2 LQKENI. V shed 6 bases and J shed 2 bases, with 8 bases lying between them. The CDR3 consists of 12 residues. The DNA of the CDR3 is TGTGCCAGCTCCGTGCGGGCCTACGAGCAGTACTTC. Protein: CASSVRAYEQYF.

This clone was counted ten times or more. The chain carries TRBV25-1 and TRBJ1-6, with 7 nucleotides matching TRBD1. The CDR3 consists of 15 residues. Germline values: CDR1 MGHDK, CDR2 SYGVNS. V shed 1 base, J shed 8 bases, and the junction held 5 bases outside the gene matches. CDR3 sequence (DNA): TGTGCCAGCAGTGAATTAGGGGGCGCATATTCACCCCTCCACTTT. Protein product: CASSELGGAYSPLHF.

The rearrangement joins TRBV6-5 to TRBJ2-1; unclear D gene. The CDR3 length is 14 residues. From germline, CDR1 is MNHEY and CDR2 SVGAGI. V shed 8 bases and J shed 5 bases, with 16 bases lying between them. Here the CDR3 reads CASQLFEFNNEQFF. In DNA form, the CDR3 reads TGTGCCAGCCAGCTTTTCGAATTTAACAATGAGCAGTTCTTC.

This clone occurred once. The chain carries TRBV5-1 and TRBJ2-3; TRBD1 is a possible D gene (7 bases). The ends were cut back, 2 bases at V and 2 bases at J, with 15 bases in the middle. The germline V gene encodes CDR1 SGHRS and CDR2 YFSETQ. The CDR3 has 16 amino acids. The DNA for the CDR3 is TGCGCCAGCAGCTTACGGGGGACAGCCAACACAGATACGCAGTATTTT. It translates to CASSLRGTANTDTQYF.

The table lists this clone with many counts. Other DNA sequences of this sample code for an identical CDR3. This sequence joins TRBV5-1 and TRBJ1-3; no firm D call. The CDR3 is made up of 21 amino acids. Germline CDR1 and CDR2: SGHRS and YFSETQ. Trimming left V 1 base short and J 0 bases short, with 26 bases between. CDR3 loop: CASSLSVRQLPFRTSGNTIYF. The CDR3 coding sequence is TGCGCCAGCAGCTTGTCAGTGAGACAACTGCCATTCAGGACCTCTGGAAACACCATATATTTT.

This clone was observed at least ten times. The sample has other DNA sequences that encode this CDR3 too. The rearrangement uses TRBV7-3 and TRBJ2-7; D is perhaps TRBD2 (5 bases). V lost 1 base and J lost 3, with 7 bases in between. Germline assignment: CDR1 SGHTA and CDR2 FQGTGA. The CDR3 has 13 amino acids. CDR3 nucleotide sequence: TGTGCCAGCAGCTTAAGGACTGACTACGAGCAGTACTTC. It codes for CASSLRTDYEQYF.

The rearrangement joins TRBV7-2 to TRBJ2-7; 10 bases fit TRBD2. This CDR3 has 14 residues. Germline CDR1 and CDR2: SGHTA and FQGNSA. After removal of 4 bases from V and 7 bases from J, the junction contained 7 bases not matched to a gene. CDR3 residues: CASSSTSGVWEQYF. CDR3 nucleotide sequence: TGTGCCAGCAGCTCAACTAGCGGGGTCTGGGAGCAGTACTTC.

J is TRBJ2-1 and V is TRBV5-1, with 14 bases that match TRBD2. This CDR3 contains 14 residues. The germline V gene encodes CDR1 SGHRS and CDR2 YFSETQ. Losses at the gene ends were 4 bases for V and 15 bases for J; bases not matched to a gene: 9. The CDR3 DNA is TGCGCCAGCAGCCCGGGACTAGCGGGAGAATGGGGGTTCTTC. This translates into CASSPGLAGEWGFF.

The chain employs TRBV28 and TRBJ2-5; TRBD1 matches at 7 bases. J was trimmed by 4 bases and V by 8 bases; bases with no gene match: 10. Germline CDR1 MDHEN, CDR2 SYDVKM. The CDR3 runs to 14 residues. The CDR3 sequence: CASRPPGGVETQYF. Written as DNA, the CDR3 is TGTGCCAGCCGACCCCCAGGGGGTGTAGAGACCCAGTACTTC.

The chain joins TRBV5-1 to TRBJ2-3; 13 bases line up with TRBD2. J lost 3 bases, V lost 3 bases, and 16 bases had no gene match. Germline V CDR1 and CDR2: SGHRS, YFSETQ. The CDR3 is made up of 20 amino acids. CDR3 nucleotides: TGCGCCAGCAGCTCACCCCGAGGACTAGCGGGAGTCTTTTGGACAGATACGCAGTATTTT. This gives the protein CASSSPRGLAGVFWTDTQYF.

In the case of this clone: It differs at one base from a far larger clone, so likely a read error. Without the conserved terminal phenylalanine or tryptophan, this CDR3 likely stems from a read error. The V call is TRBV30, the J call TRBJ1-1, with a tentative D call TRBD1 (6 bases). The CDR3 consists of 14 residues. The ends were cut back, 5 bases at V and 6 bases at J, with 19 bases in the middle. Germline lookup yields CDR1 GTSNPN and CDR2 SVGIG (reference sequence). The CDR3 DNA sequence: TGTGCCTGGGACAACACTGGGGGGGCCCCTGAAGCTTTCTCT. Encoded protein: CAWDNTGGAPEAFS.

This sequence joins TRBV5-1 and TRBJ2-7; D might be TRBD2 (5 bases). V lost 0 bases to trimming and J lost 6 bases, with 7 bases between them. The CDR3 consists of 12 residues. CDR1 and CDR2 (germline): SGHRS, YFSETQ. The CDR3 DNA reads as TGCGCCAGCAGCTTGGCCGGAGGCGAGCAGTACTTC. It translates to CASSLAGGEQYF.

V usage is TRBV28 and J usage is TRBJ2-7; D is ambiguous. V was pared by 7 bases and J by 2 bases, with 12 bases between. The V gene's germline CDR1 is MDHEN and CDR2 SYDVKM. There are 13 residues in the CDR3. CDR3 nucleotides: TGTGCCAGCATGGACGGTTTTACCTACGAGCAGTACTTC. Translating it yields CASMDGFTYEQYF.

Note on this clone: One base separates it from a far larger clone, so it is likely a read error. This sequence joins TRBV27 and TRBJ2-7; 8 positions match TRBD2. Germline V gene lookup returns CDR1 MNHEY and CDR2 SMNVEV (reference sequence). The CDR3 has 14 residues. The CDR3 region is CAGRATSEYYEQYF. CDR3 DNA: TGTGCCGGCAGAGCGACTAGCGAGTACTACGAGCAGTACTTC.

This clone has more than one count but fewer than ten. The rearrangement uses TRBV2 and TRBJ2-5; 12 positions agree with TRBD1. The CDR3 spans 15 residues. CDR1 is SNHLY, CDR2 FYNNEI, per germline. The trim removed 5 bases at V and 5 bases at J, leaving 6 bases unmatched. As DNA, the CDR3 is TGTGCCAGCAGTAGGGACAGGGGGCTGCAGGAGACCCAGTACTTC. It specifies CASSRDRGLQETQYF.

This clone showed up many times. This chain connects TRBV19 to TRBJ2-2, with D perhaps TRBD1 or TRBD2 (5 bases each). The CDR3 runs 14 residues. Trimming removed 11 bases from V and 3 bases from J, with 16 bases in between. Germline CDR1 reads LNHDA; CDR2 reads SQIVND (reference sequence). CDR3 region: CASGAVRYTGELFF. The CDR3 nucleotides are TGTGCCTCCGGGGCGGTTCGTTACACCGGGGAGCTGTTTTTT.

V gene TRBV28 combines with J gene TRBJ2-2; perhaps TRBD2 as D (6 bases). Trimming shortened V by 4 bases and J by 3 bases, and 12 bases separated the two germline ends. CDR1 MDHEN and CDR2 SYDVKM come from the germline V gene. This CDR3 is 15 amino acids long. Here the CDR3 reads CASSSPGLYTGELFF. CDR3 nucleotide sequence: TGTGCCAGCAGTTCCCCGGGACTTTACACCGGGGAGCTGTTTTTT.

To note about this clone: This sequence is one base from a far larger clone and is likely a read error. Other DNA sequences in this specimen translate into the identical CDR3. The J gene is TRBJ1-5, the V gene TRBV28; 9 bases are a match to TRBD1. There are 16 residues in the CDR3. Germline V gives CDR1 MDHEN, CDR2 SYDVKM. V lost 2 bases and J lost 6; bases outside the gene matches: 8. This chain's CDR3 is CASSLPDRGPSQPQHF. As DNA, the CDR3 is TGTGCCAGCAGTTTACCGGACAGGGGACCAAGTCAGCCCCAGCATTTT.

The CDR3 DNA sequence: TGTGCCTGGAGCCAGCCCCTTGGCAGGGCCCAGGAACTGTTTTTT. As protein: CAWSQPLGRAQELFF. The chain couples TRBV30 to TRBJ1-4; D may be TRBD1 (5 bases). The CDR3 spans 15 residues. Germline V lookup: CDR1 GTSNPN, CDR2 SVGIG (reference sequence). With 3 bases removed from V and 12 bases from J, the gap between germline ends came to 23 bases.

The rearrangement joins TRBV28 to TRBJ2-2, with 9 bases aligning to TRBD2. The CDR3 consists of 17 residues. From germline, CDR1 is MDHEN and CDR2 SYDVKM. With V trimmed by 6 bases and J by 0 bases, 8 bases remained unmatched. CDR3 in amino acids: CASRTTSGDSNTGELFF. The CDR3 DNA follows: TGTGCCAGCAGGACGACTAGCGGAGATTCGAACACCGGGGAGCTGTTTTTT.

CDR3 residues: CASSPPGAYEQYF. The CDR3 nucleotides are TGTGCCAGCAGTCCCCCCGGGGCCTACGAGCAGTACTTC. The chain carries TRBV6-5 and TRBJ2-7; D might be TRBD2 (5 bases). Germline loops: CDR1 MNHEY, CDR2 SVGAGI. There are 13 residues in the CDR3. The V and J ends lost 5 bases and 2 bases respectively, with 10 bases between them.

J is TRBJ1-2 and V is TRBV5-1, with unresolved D. V lost 3 bases and J 4 bases, leaving 16 bases between the germline ends. Germline V gene sequence: CDR1 SGHRS, CDR2 YFSETQ. This CDR3 has 15 residues. The CDR3 loop is CASSYAASKSYGYTF. In DNA, the CDR3 is TGCGCCAGCAGCTACGCGGCCTCTAAGAGCTATGGCTACACCTTC.

Only one count was recorded for this clone. This rearrangement joins TRBV2 to TRBJ2-7, with 7 bases identical to TRBD2. The germline V gene encodes CDR1 SNHLY and CDR2 FYNNEI. There are 13 residues in the CDR3. The junction had 6 bases not matched to a gene; V was cut back by 8 bases and J by 2 bases. CDR3 DNA: TGTGCCAGCCAGGGAGGGCCCACCTACGAGCAGTACTTC. Its protein is CASQGGPTYEQYF.

V and J are TRBV4-1 and TRBJ2-2; D call uncertain. The CDR3 length is 16 residues. The germline V and J ends were trimmed by 5 bases and 5 bases, with 18 bases remaining between them. The V gene's germline CDR1 is MGHRA and CDR2 YSYEKL. The CDR3 nucleotides read TGCGCCAGCAGCTTGGCCCGAGTAGAAGGTACCGGGGAGCTGTTTTTT. Amino acids: CASSLARVEGTGELFF.

The J gene is TRBJ1-4, the V gene TRBV27, with D unclear. The germline V gene has CDR1 MNHEY and CDR2 SMNVEV (reference sequence). V dropped 6 bases and J dropped 0 bases, with 8 bases sitting between them. The CDR3 covers 14 residues. The CDR3 bases are TGTGCCAGCAGGGCAACTGCAACTAATGAAAAACTGTTTTTT. It translates to CASRATATNEKLFF.

The rearrangement uses TRBV11-2 and TRBJ2-1, with TRBD2 identical over 7 bases. CDR1 and CDR2 from the germline V gene are SGHAT and FQNNGV. The V and J ends lost 3 bases and 4 bases, in that order; junction bases with no gene match: 6. The CDR3 has 15 amino acids. The CDR3 nucleotides read TGTGCCAGCAGCTTGGTGGGAGGGTTATACAATGAGCAGTTCTTC. Protein: CASSLVGGLYNEQFF.

Comment on this clone: The sample holds other DNA sequences that translate to the same CDR3. V and J are TRBV7-2 and TRBJ2-7; 8 positions match TRBD1. The CDR3 sequence is 15 residues long. V gave up 5 bases and J gave up 3 bases; unmatched junction bases: 9. Germline V gives CDR1 SGHTA, CDR2 FQGNSA. The CDR3 DNA reads TGTGCCAGCAGCCTAGGGCAGGGGGCTTTCTACGAGCAGTACTTC. This sequence encodes CASSLGQGAFYEQYF.

J is TRBJ1-5 and V is TRBV6-6, with D perhaps matching TRBD1 (5 bases). Trimming pared 4 bases from V and 4 bases from J, leaving 14 bases between. Germline assignment: CDR1 MNHNY and CDR2 SVGAGI (reference sequence). The CDR3 is 15 residues long. CDR3 DNA: TGTGCCAGCAGTTCGTCACGCAGGGCGAATCAGCCCCAGCATTTT. Protein product: CASSSSRRANQPQHF.

The V and J genes are TRBV5-1 and TRBJ2-1; D uncertain. This CDR3 is built from 16 residues. CDR1 and CDR2 from the germline V gene are SGHRS and YFSETQ. V gave up 0 bases and J gave up 2 bases, with 12 bases separating them. This CDR3 is CASSLVGSDPYNEQFF. The CDR3 bases are TGCGCCAGCAGCTTGGTGGGGTCAGATCCCTACAATGAGCAGTTCTTC.